Following are 5 T cell receptor beta chains from one sample sequenced in a study of shared clonotypes between healthy human individuals (dated by TCRdb to the early 2020s). The library was generated by the immunoSEQ multiplex PCR assay. The table was pulled from immuneACCESS by TCRdb, which kept in-frame rearrangements only. Such tables lose some clones; where checked, under half of the loss comes from unresolved V genes, and the rest has no known cause. In all, the sample holds hundreds of thousands of clones, and about two thirds of those were seen once. The ten most abundant clones make up about 1.8% of the sample. Material: memory CD4+ T cells sorted from blood. The label giving this sample's cell subset or site can be read as: CD45RA-negative fraction. The receptor source for this set is a woman aged 25-40 years in good health.

The chain uses TRBV28 and TRBJ1-2, with D hard to call. Germline V gives CDR1 MDHEN, CDR2 SYDVKM. The CDR3 runs to 14 residues. V shed 3 bases and J shed 8 bases, with 16 bases lying between them. DNA for the CDR3: TGTGCCAGCAGTTTCTTTTTTAGATTCGAAGGCTACACCTTC. It yields the protein CASSFFFRFEGYTF.

The chain uses TRBV9 and TRBJ2-1; no definite D call. V shed 4 bases and J shed 9 bases, with 8 bases lying between them. Germline CDR1 is SGDLS and CDR2 is YYNGEE. There are 11 residues in the CDR3. The CDR3 is CASSSFTEQFF. CDR3 nucleotide sequence: TGTGCCAGCAGCTCCTTCACTGAGCAGTTCTTC.

This chain connects TRBV2 to TRBJ1-1; no clear D gene. Trimming removed 8 bases from V and 1 base from J, with 14 bases in between. The CDR3 sequence is 14 residues long. The germline gives CDR1 SNHLY, CDR2 FYNNEI. The CDR3 region has the DNA TGTGCCAGCTCTCTCCGGGCGGAGAACACTGAAGCTTTCTTT. Translating it yields CASSLRAENTEAFF.

The chain employs TRBV20-1 and TRBJ1-2; D perhaps matches TRBD1 (5 bases). Germline CDR1 DFQATT, CDR2 SNEGSKA (reference sequence). The CDR3 totals 10 residues. The V end lost 8 bases, the J end lost 5 bases, and 9 bases lay between the germline ends. CDR3 protein: CSREGYGYTF. The CDR3 region has the DNA TGCAGTAGAGAGGGGTATGGCTACACCTTC.

J is TRBJ1-2 and V is TRBV29-1; 8 nucleotides line up with TRBD1. The ends lost 4 bases at V and 8 bases at J; junction bases unmatched: 6. The CDR3 spans 12 residues. Germline values: CDR1 SQVTM, CDR2 ANQGSEA. CDR3 residues: CSVGGRGHGYTF. For the CDR3, the DNA is TGCAGCGTTGGGGGCAGGGGGCACGGCTACACCTTC.